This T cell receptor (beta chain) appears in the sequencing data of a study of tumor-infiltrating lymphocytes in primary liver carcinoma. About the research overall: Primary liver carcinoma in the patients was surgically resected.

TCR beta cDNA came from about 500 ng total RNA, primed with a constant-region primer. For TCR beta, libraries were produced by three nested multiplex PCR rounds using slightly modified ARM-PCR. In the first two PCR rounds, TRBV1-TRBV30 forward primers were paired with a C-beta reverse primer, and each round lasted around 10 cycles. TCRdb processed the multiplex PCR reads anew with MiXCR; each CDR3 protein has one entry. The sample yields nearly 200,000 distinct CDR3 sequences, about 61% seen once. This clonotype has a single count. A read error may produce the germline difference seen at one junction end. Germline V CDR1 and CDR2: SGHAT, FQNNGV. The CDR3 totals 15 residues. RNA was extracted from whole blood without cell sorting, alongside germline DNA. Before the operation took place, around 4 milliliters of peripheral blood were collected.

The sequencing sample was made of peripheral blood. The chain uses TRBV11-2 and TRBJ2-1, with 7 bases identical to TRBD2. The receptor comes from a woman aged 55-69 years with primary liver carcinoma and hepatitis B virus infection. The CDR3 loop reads CASISGTNSYNEQFF. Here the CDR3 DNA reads TGTGCCAGCATCTCGGGGACTAACTCCTACAATGAGCAGTTCTTT. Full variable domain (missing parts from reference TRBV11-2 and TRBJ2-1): EAGVAQSPRYKIIEKRQSVAFWCNPISGHATLYWYQQILGQGPKLLIQFQNNGVVDDSQLPKDRFSAERLKGVDSTLKIQPAKLEDSAVYLCASISGTNSYNEQFFGPGTRLTVL.